The sample holds a few counts of the clone carrying this T cell receptor (beta chain). This entry belongs to a study of blood T cell repertoires in COVID-19. Only in-frame clones appear in the TCRdb table, and some are missing; sequencing was by immunoSEQ multiplex PCR. The table has about 190,000 clones, under 85% seen once. The sequencing input was peripheral blood. This receptor was identified in a man in his sixties with active or convalescent COVID-19.

Written as DNA, the CDR3 is TGTGCCAGTAGTATCTCCCTCGGGGTGACCCAGTACTTC. Its protein product is CASSISLGVTQYF. The chain has TRBV19 and TRBJ2-5, with a possible D match to TRBD2 (5 bases). The CDR3 sequence is 13 residues long. Germline lookup yields CDR1 LNHDA and CDR2 SQIVND (reference sequence). The V end lost 3 bases, the J end lost 7 bases, and 12 bases lay between the germline ends.